These 25 T cell receptor beta chains share one sample of origin, sequenced in a study of T cells in Graves' hyperthyroidism and ophthalmopathy. RNA transcripts were the template for amplifying TCR beta CDR3 regions. First-round RT-PCR of the TCR CDR3 relied on the HTBI primer set. TCRdb re-derived calls from the multiplex PCR reads in MiXCR, one entry per CDR3 protein. The sample shows roughly 700,000 distinct CDR3 sequences, 15% to 20% of them seen only once. Source material: blood. Receptors originate from a man over 45 with Graves' hyperthyroidism.

The chain uses TRBV14 and TRBJ2-3; D is ambiguous. This CDR3 contains 13 residues. Trimming left V 0 bases short and J 5 bases short, with 6 bases between. Germline loops: CDR1 SGHDN, CDR2 FVKESK. The CDR3 region is CASSQDYQDTQYF. For the CDR3, the DNA is TGTGCCAGCAGCCAAGATTATCAAGATACGCAGTATTTT.

The rearrangement joins TRBV6-1 to TRBJ1-2, with TRBD1 identical over 7 bases. This CDR3 comprises 13 residues. Germline assignment: CDR1 MNHNS and CDR2 SASEGT. V shed 6 bases and J 6 bases; nucleotides not matched to a gene: 7. The CDR3 sequence: CASRRDSQDGYTF. The CDR3 DNA reads as TGTGCCAGCAGACGGGACAGCCAGGATGGCTACACCTTC.

This chain links TRBV10-3 with TRBJ2-4; D is undetermined. V was trimmed by 0 bases and J by 4 bases, leaving 10 bases between them. Germline loops: CDR1 ENHRY, CDR2 SYGVKD. CDR3 size: 15 residues. The CDR3 DNA follows: TGTGCCATCAGTGAGTCGGTACCCGGGAAAAACATTCAGTACTTC. Residues: CAISESVPGKNIQYF.

In its sample, this clonotype was seen a few times. Here the CDR3 DNA reads TGTGCCAGCAGCTTTGGGACAGGGGTCGCTGGGGCCAACGTCCTGACTTTC. This codes for CASSFGTGVAGANVLTF. V is TRBV13 and J is TRBJ2-6; TRBD1 aligns across 10 bases. V dropped 3 bases and J dropped 2; count of bases not matched to a gene: 4. The CDR3 extends over 17 amino acids. Germline CDR1 is PRHDT and CDR2 is FYEKMQ (reference sequence).

This clonotype was picked up many times. The chain couples TRBV6-2 or TRBV6-3 to TRBJ2-2; D uncertain. With 2 bases removed from V and 6 bases from J, the gap between germline ends came to 7 bases. In germline, CDR1 is MNHEY, CDR2 SVGEGT. The CDR3 contains 13 residues. The CDR3 loop reads CASSYLDAGELFF. CDR3 DNA sequence: TGTGCCAGCAGTTACCTTGATGCCGGGGAGCTGTTTTTT.

In this sample, this clonotype turned up many times. In nucleotides, the CDR3 is TGTGCCACCAGTGCATGGACTAGCCCTGACACAGATACGCAGTATTTT. It encodes CATSAWTSPDTDTQYF. This chain links TRBV24-1 with TRBJ2-3; 8 bases are shared with TRBD2. Germline CDR1 KGHDR, CDR2 SFDVKD. The CDR3 has 16 amino acids. The V and J ends lost 5 bases and 2 bases, in that order; junction bases with no gene match: 8.

V and J are TRBV20-1 and TRBJ2-5; D is unclear. This CDR3 is built from 15 residues. The V and J ends lost 5 bases and 5 bases respectively, with 21 bases between them. Germline V gene sequence: CDR1 DFQATT, CDR2 SNEGSKA (reference sequence). CDR3 in amino acids: CSARPATPARETQYF. CDR3 nucleotide sequence: TGCAGTGCTCGACCGGCGACCCCCGCGAGGGAGACCCAGTACTTC.

This clonotype has a handful of counts. J is TRBJ2-1 and V is TRBV20-1, with a possible D match to TRBD2 (5 bases). In germline, CDR1 is DFQATT, CDR2 SNEGSKA (reference sequence). The CDR3 runs 13 residues. V was shortened by 5 bases and J by 8 bases, with 16 bases between the two germline ends. The CDR3 protein is CSAHTRSGDEQFF. CDR3 nucleotide sequence: TGCAGTGCTCATACTAGGAGCGGCGATGAGCAGTTCTTC.

This clonotype has ten or more counts. V gene TRBV3-1 combines with J gene TRBJ2-5; TRBD2 agrees at 12 bases. Germline loops: CDR1 LGHDT, CDR2 YNNKEL (reference sequence). Trimming took 3 bases from V and 9 from J; bases not matched to a gene: 5. The CDR3 length is 14 residues. CDR3 sequence: CASSHLAGGPAQYF. The DNA for the CDR3 is TGTGCCAGCAGCCATCTAGCGGGAGGGCCCGCCCAGTACTTC.

This chain joins TRBV5-1 and TRBJ1-2; 9 positions agree with TRBD1. The CDR3 extends over 14 amino acids. V gave up 0 bases and J gave up 6 bases; unmatched junction bases: 3. The V gene's germline CDR1 is SGHRS and CDR2 YFSETQ. The CDR3 DNA follows: TGCGCCAGCAGCTTGGGACAGGGGGTTGATGGCTACACCTTC. It codes for CASSLGQGVDGYTF.

This clonotype appeared many times. The genes are TRBV7-2 and TRBJ1-2; possible D gene TRBD1, 6 bases. This CDR3 contains 16 residues. CDR1 and CDR2 (germline): SGHTA, FQGNSA. Trimming left V 5 bases short and J 6 bases short, with 22 bases between. This chain's CDR3 is CASSPTQGQSGHGYTF. DNA for the CDR3: TGTGCCAGCAGCCCAACCCAGGGGCAGAGCGGCCATGGCTACACCTTC. Drawing the rest from reference TRBV7-2 and TRBJ1-2, the complete variable domain is GAGVSQSPSNKVTEKGKDVELRCDPISGHTALYWYRQSLGQGLEFLIYFQGNSAPDKSGLPSDRFSAERTGGSVSTLTIQRTQQEDSAVYLCASSPTQGQSGHGYTFGSGTRLTVV.

This clonotype was counted a few times. This chain uses TRBV6-2 or TRBV6-3 with TRBJ1-2; possibly TRBD1 for D (6 bases). The germline gives CDR1 MNHEY, CDR2 SVGEGT. The CDR3 consists of 13 residues. Trimming took off 5 bases at V and 6 bases at J, with 13 bases between the two ends. Here the CDR3 reads CASSPRQADGYTF. As DNA, the CDR3 is TGTGCCAGCAGTCCCCGACAGGCAGATGGCTACACCTTC.

This clonotype has just a few counts. This chain connects TRBV14 to TRBJ2-1, with unresolved D. V lost 1 base and J lost 7, with 14 bases in between. The CDR3 is 15 residues long. The germline gives CDR1 SGHDN, CDR2 FVKESK. CDR3 sequence reads: CASSQGTVFGNEQFF. Written as DNA, the CDR3 is TGTGCCAGCAGCCAAGGGACGGTGTTTGGGAATGAGCAGTTCTTC.

The chain is built from TRBV29-1 and TRBJ2-3; 9 nucleotides match TRBD2. The V gene's germline CDR1 is SQVTM and CDR2 ANQGSEA. Unmatched junction bases numbered 1, after V lost 0 bases and J lost 0 bases. This CDR3 is built from 15 residues. The CDR3 protein is CSVEDLAGSTDTQYF. In DNA, the CDR3 is TGCAGCGTTGAAGATCTAGCGGGAAGCACAGATACGCAGTATTTT.

This clonotype was seen many times. The chain couples TRBV30 to TRBJ1-3; D is undetermined. This CDR3 contains 13 residues. In germline, CDR1 is GTSNPN, CDR2 SVGIG (reference sequence). V lost 3 bases and J 1 base, leaving 7 bases between the germline ends. The CDR3 reads CAWRIGSGNTIYF. DNA of the CDR3: TGTGCCTGGAGGATTGGGTCTGGAAACACCATATATTTT.

The J gene is TRBJ1-3, the V gene TRBV20-1; D is ambiguous. V was cut by 1 base and J by 4 bases, with 11 bases left in between. CDR1 and CDR2 (germline): DFQATT, SNEGSKA (reference sequence). CDR3 length: 14 amino acids. CDR3 loop: CSARASVGGNTIYF. CDR3 DNA sequence: TGCAGTGCTAGAGCGTCGGTGGGAGGAAACACCATATATTTT.

This clonotype was counted only a few times. J is TRBJ2-2 and V is TRBV27; 9 bases line up with TRBD1. The germline gives CDR1 MNHEY, CDR2 SMNVEV (reference sequence). Trimming at V came to 7 bases and at J to 1 base, leaving 4 bases not matched to a gene. The CDR3 length is 15 residues. Here the CDR3 DNA reads TGTGCCAGCACCAGGGACAGGGAGAACACCGGGGAGCTGTTTTTT. Residues: CASTRDRENTGELFF.

The chain recombines TRBV10-3 with TRBJ1-6, with no clear D. Germline CDR1 and CDR2: ENHRY and SYGVKD. There are 13 residues in the CDR3. Trimming removed 7 bases from V and 7 bases from J, with 11 bases in between. The CDR3 DNA follows: TGTGCCATCAATACTAGCAGGAATTCACCCCTCCACTTT. This encodes CAINTSRNSPLHF.

In its sample, this clonotype was seen many times. CDR3 protein: CASSQARLAGETQYF. In DNA, the CDR3 is TGTGCCAGCAGCCAGGCGAGACTAGCAGGGGAGACCCAGTACTTC. The V and J genes are TRBV3-1 and TRBJ2-5; TRBD2 matches at 7 bases. Germline CDR1 is LGHDT and CDR2 is YNNKEL (reference sequence). The CDR3 is 15 amino acids. V lost 3 bases, J lost 5 bases, and 9 bases stayed unmatched.

This clonotype showed up many times. The chain is built from TRBV20-1 and TRBJ1-4; D possibly corresponds to TRBD1 (5 bases). V gave up 4 bases and J gave up 3 bases, with 12 bases separating them. Germline loops: CDR1 DFQATT, CDR2 SNEGSKA (reference sequence). This CDR3 has 14 amino acids. The CDR3 bases are TGCAGTGCTAACCGGGACCGATCTAATGAAAAACTGTTTTTT. Amino acids: CSANRDRSNEKLFF.

Only a few counts were recorded for this clonotype. The chain is built from TRBV20-1 and TRBJ2-7, with 9 positions matching TRBD2. V shed 1 base and J 4 bases; nucleotides not matched to a gene: 5. The CDR3 totals 14 residues. Germline CDR1 and CDR2: DFQATT and SNEGSKA (reference sequence). CDR3 sequence (DNA): TGCAGTGCTAGAGCATCCCTAGCGGGATACGAGCAGTACTTC. Protein product: CSARASLAGYEQYF.

This sequence joins TRBV20-1 and TRBJ2-7; 7 positions agree with TRBD1. The V and J ends lost 4 bases and 0 bases, in that order; junction bases with no gene match: 3. Per the germline V gene, CDR1 is DFQATT and CDR2 is SNEGSKA (reference sequence). CDR3 length equals 13 residues. CDR3 region: CSANRDSSYEQYF. CDR3 in DNA: TGCAGTGCTAACCGGGACAGCTCCTACGAGCAGTACTTC.

The table lists this clonotype with many counts. The chain has TRBV28 and TRBJ2-5, with a weak D call TRBD2 (5 bases). The CDR3 is made up of 14 amino acids. Trimming stripped 6 bases from V and 5 bases from J, with 16 bases between. Germline V gene lookup returns CDR1 MDHEN and CDR2 SYDVKM. As DNA, the CDR3 is TGTGCCAGCAGGGTCTCAGGTGGCGGGGAGACCCAGTACTTC. Protein product: CASRVSGGGETQYF.

Comment on this clonotype: Just one base apart from a much larger clone, this may be a read error. The V and J genes are TRBV7-8 and TRBJ2-1, with D maybe TRBD1 (5 bases). The CDR3 consists of 15 residues. Germline V gives CDR1 SGHVS, CDR2 FQNEAQ. The CDR3 protein is CASGLGRATYNEQFF. The DNA for the CDR3 is TGTGCCAGCGGCTTAGGCAGGGCCACCTACAATGAGCAGTTCTTC.

The V and J genes are TRBV19 and TRBJ2-5; D not resolved. This CDR3 is built from 13 residues. Germline V gene sequence: CDR1 LNHDA, CDR2 SQIVND (reference sequence). Trimming stripped 6 bases from V and 0 bases from J, with 8 bases between. The CDR3 sequence: CASSKQHQETQYF. Written as DNA, the CDR3 is TGTGCCAGTAGCAAACAGCACCAAGAGACCCAGTACTTC.